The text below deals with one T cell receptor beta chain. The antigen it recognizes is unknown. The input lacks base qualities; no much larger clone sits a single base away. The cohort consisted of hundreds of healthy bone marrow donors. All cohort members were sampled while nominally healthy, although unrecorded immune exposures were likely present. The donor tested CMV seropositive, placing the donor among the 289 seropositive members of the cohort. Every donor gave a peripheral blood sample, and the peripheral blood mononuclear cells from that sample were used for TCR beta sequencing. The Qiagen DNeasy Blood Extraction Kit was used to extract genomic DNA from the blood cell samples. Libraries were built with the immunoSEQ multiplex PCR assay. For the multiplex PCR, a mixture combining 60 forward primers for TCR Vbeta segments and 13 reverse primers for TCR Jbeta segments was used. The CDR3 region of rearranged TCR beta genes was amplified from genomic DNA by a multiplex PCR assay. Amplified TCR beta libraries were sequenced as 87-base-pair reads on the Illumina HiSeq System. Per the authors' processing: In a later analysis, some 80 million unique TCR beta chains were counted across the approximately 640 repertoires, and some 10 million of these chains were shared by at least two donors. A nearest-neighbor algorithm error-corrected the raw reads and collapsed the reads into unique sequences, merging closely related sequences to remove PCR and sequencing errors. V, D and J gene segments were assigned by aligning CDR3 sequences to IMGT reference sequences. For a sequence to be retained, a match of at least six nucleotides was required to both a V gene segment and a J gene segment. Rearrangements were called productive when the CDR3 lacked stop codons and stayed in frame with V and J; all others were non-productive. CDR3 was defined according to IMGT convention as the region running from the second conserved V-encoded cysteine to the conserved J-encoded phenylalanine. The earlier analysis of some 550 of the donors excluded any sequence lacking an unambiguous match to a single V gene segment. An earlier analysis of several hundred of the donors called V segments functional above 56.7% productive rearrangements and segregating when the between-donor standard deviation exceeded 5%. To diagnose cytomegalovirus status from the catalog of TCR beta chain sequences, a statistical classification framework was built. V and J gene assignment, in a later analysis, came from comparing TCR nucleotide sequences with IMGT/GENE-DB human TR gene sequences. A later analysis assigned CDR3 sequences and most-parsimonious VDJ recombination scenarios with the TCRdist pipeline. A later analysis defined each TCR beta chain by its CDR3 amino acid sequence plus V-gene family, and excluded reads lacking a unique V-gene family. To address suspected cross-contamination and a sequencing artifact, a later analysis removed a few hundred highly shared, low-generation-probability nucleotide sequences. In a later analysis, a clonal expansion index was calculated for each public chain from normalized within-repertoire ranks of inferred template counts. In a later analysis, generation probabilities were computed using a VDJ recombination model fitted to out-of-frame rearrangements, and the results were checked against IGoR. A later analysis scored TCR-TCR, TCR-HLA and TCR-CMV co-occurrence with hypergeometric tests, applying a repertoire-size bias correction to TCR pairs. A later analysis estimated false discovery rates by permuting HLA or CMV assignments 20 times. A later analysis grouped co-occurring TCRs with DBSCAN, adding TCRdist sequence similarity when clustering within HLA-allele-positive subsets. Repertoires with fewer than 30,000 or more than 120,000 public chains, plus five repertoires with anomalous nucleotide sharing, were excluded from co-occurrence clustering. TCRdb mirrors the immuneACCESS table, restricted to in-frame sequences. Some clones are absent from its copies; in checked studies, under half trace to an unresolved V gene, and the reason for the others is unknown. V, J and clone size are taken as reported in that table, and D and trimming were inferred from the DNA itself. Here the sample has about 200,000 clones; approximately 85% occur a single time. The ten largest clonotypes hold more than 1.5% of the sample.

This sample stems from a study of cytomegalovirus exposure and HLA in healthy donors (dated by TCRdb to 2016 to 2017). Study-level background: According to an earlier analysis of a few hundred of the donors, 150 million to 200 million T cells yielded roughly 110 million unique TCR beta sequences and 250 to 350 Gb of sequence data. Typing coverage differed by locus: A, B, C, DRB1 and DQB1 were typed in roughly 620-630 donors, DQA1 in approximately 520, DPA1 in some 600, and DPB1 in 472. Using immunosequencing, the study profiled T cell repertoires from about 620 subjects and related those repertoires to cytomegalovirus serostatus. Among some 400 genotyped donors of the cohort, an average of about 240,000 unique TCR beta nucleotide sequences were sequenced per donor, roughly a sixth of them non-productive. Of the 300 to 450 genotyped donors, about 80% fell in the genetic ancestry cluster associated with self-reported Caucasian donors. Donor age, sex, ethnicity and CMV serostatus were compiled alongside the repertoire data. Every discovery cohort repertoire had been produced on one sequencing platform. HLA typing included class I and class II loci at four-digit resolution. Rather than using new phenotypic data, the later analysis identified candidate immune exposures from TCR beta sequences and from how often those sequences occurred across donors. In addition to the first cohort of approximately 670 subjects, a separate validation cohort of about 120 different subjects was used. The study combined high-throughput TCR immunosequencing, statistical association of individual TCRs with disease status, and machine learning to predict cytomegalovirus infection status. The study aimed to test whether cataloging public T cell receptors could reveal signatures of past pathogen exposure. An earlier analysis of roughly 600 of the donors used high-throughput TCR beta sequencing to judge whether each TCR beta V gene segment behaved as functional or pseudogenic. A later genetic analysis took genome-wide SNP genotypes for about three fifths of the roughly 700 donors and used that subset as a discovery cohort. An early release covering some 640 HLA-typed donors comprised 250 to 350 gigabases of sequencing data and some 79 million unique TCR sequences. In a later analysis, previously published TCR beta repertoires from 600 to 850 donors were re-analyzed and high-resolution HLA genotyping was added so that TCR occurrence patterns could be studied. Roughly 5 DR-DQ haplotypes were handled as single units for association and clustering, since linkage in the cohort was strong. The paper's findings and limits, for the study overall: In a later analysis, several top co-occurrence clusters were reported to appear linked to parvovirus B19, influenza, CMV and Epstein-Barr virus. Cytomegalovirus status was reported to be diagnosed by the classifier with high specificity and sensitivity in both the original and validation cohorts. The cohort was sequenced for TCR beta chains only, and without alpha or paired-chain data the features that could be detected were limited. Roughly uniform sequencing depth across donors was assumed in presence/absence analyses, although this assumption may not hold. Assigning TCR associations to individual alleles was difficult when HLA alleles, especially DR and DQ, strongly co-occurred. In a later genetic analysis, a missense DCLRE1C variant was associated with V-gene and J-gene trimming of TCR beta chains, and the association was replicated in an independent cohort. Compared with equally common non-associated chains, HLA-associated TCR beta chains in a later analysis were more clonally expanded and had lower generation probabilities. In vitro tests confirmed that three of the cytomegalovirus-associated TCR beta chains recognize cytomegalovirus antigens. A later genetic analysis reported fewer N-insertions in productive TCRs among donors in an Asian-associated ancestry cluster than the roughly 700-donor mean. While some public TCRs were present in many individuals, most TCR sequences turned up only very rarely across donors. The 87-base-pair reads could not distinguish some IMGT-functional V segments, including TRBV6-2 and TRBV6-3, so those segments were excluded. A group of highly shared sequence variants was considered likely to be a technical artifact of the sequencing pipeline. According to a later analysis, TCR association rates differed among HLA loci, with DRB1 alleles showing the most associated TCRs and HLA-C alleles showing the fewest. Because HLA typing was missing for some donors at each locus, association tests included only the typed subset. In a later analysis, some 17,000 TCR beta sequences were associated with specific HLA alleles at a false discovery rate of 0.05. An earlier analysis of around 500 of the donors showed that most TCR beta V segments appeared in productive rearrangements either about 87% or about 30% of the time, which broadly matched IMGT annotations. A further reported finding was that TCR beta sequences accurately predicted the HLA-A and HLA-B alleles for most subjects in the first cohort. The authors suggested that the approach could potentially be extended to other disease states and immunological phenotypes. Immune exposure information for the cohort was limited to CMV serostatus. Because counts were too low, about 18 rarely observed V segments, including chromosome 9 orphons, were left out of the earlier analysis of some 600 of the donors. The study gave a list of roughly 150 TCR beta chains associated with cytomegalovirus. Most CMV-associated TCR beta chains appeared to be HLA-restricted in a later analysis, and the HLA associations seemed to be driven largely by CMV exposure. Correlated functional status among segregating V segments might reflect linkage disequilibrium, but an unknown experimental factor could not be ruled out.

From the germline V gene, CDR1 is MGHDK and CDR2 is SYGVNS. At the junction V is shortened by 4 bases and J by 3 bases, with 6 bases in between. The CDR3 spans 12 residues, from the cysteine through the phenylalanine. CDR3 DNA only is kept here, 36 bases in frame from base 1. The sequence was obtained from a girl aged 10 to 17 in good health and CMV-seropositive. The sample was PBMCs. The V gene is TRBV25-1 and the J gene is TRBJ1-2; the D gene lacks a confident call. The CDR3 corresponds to CASSGLYYGYTF. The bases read TGTGCCAGCAGTGGTCTGTACTATGGCTACACCTTC.